These 24 T cell receptor beta chains share one sample of origin, sequenced in a study of identical twins. Each CDR3 protein is one row after TCRdb ran MiXCR on the 5' RACE reads. The sample contains 500,000 to 550,000 distinct CDR3 sequences, 20% to 25% of which appear only once. These data were likewise used in another study, on yellow fever vaccine responses in identical twins.

Source material: CD4+ T cells sorted from blood. The source is a woman between 18 and 29 years old in good health.

This clonotype was seen a few times. The V call is TRBV12-3 or TRBV12-4, the J call TRBJ2-7, with D perhaps TRBD2 (5 bases). The CDR3 extends over 14 amino acids. V lost 1 base and J 2 bases, leaving 9 bases between the germline ends. The CDR3 DNA reads TGTGCCAGCAGTTTAGGCGGGCCGACCTACGAGCAGTACGTC. It codes for CASSLGGPTYEQYV.

The rearrangement links TRBV10-3 to TRBJ1-5; 8 bases are a match to TRBD1. Germline V gene sequence: CDR1 ENHRY, CDR2 SYGVKD. The CDR3 has 13 residues. The ends lost 6 bases at V and 5 bases at J; junction bases unmatched: 3. Here the CDR3 reads CAIRQTGDQPQHF. CDR3 bases: TGTGCCATCAGACAGACAGGGGATCAGCCCCAGCATTTT.

This chain links TRBV10-3 with TRBJ1-1, with 8 nucleotides matching TRBD1. With V trimmed by 4 bases and J by 11 bases, 6 bases remained unmatched. The CDR3 is 12 residues long. In germline, CDR1 is ENHRY, CDR2 SYGVKD. Here the CDR3 reads CAISALDREAFF. Written as DNA, the CDR3 is TGTGCCATCAGTGCACTGGACAGGGAGGCTTTCTTT.

CDR3 in amino acids: CSASPSGQALAKNIQYF. The CDR3 nucleotides read TGCAGTGCTAGTCCCTCGGGACAGGCGTTAGCCAAAAACATTCAGTACTTC. The V and J genes are TRBV20-1 and TRBJ2-4; 8 positions agree with TRBD1. After removal of 3 bases from V and 0 bases from J, the junction contained 10 bases not matched to a gene. Germline V gene lookup returns CDR1 DFQATT and CDR2 SNEGSKA (reference sequence). The CDR3 length is 17 residues.

This clonotype has a handful of counts. V gene TRBV19 combines with J gene TRBJ2-7, with TRBD1 matching over 7 bases. Germline assignment: CDR1 LNHDA and CDR2 SQIVND (reference sequence). J gave up 9 bases and V 3 bases, and 17 bases lay outside the gene matches. The CDR3 runs 16 residues. For the CDR3, the DNA is TGTGCCAGTAGTATGGGCTCGTGGGACAGCCTTGACCTGCAGTACTTC. Translation: CASSMGSWDSLDLQYF.

This clonotype was detected a few times. CDR3 in DNA: TGTGCCAGCAGCTTAGGGACTAGCGGGATTCGGGAGACCCAGTACTTC. Translation: CASSLGTSGIRETQYF. The genes are TRBV7-9 and TRBJ2-5; TRBD2 matches 12 bases. The CDR3 totals 16 residues. Losses at the gene ends were 1 base for V and 5 bases for J; bases not matched to a gene: 5. Germline CDR1 is SEHNR and CDR2 is FQNEAQ (reference sequence).

The chain employs TRBV3-1 and TRBJ2-1; 8 nucleotides match TRBD2. The CDR3 is 15 residues long. The V gene end was trimmed by 1 base and the J gene end by 9 bases; junction bases not matched to a gene: 8. Germline V gene data show CDR1 as LGHDT and CDR2 as YNNKEL (reference sequence). CDR3 region: CASSQGPRGGREQFF. CDR3 coding DNA: TGTGCCAGCAGCCAAGGCCCTCGGGGGGGCCGTGAGCAGTTCTTC.

The J gene is TRBJ2-3, the V gene TRBV7-9; D perhaps matches TRBD1 (6 bases). CDR1 and CDR2 from the germline V gene are SEHNR and FQNEAQ (reference sequence). The CDR3 covers 14 residues. The germline V and J ends were trimmed by 2 bases and 4 bases, with 10 bases remaining between them. This chain's CDR3 is CASSLSGASDTQYF. For the CDR3, the DNA is TGTGCCAGCAGCTTATCAGGGGCGTCAGATACGCAGTATTTT.

This clonotype was picked up many times. The V gene is TRBV20-1, the J gene TRBJ1-2; possibly TRBD1 for D (5 bases). V gave up 1 base and J gave up 8 bases, with 17 bases separating them. The CDR3 runs 14 residues. CDR1 is DFQATT, CDR2 SNEGSKA, per germline (reference sequence). The CDR3 loop reads CSARVQGGAWGYTF. The CDR3 nucleotides are TGCAGTGCTAGAGTTCAGGGTGGGGCCTGGGGCTACACCTTC.

The chain links TRBV2 to TRBJ1-5; perhaps TRBD1 as D (5 bases). In germline, CDR1 is SNHLY, CDR2 FYNNEI. CDR3 size: 14 residues. The V end was cut by 4 bases, the J end by 3 bases, with 10 bases between. The CDR3: CASSAGGVNQPQHF. In DNA form, the CDR3 reads TGTGCCAGCAGTGCCGGGGGAGTCAATCAGCCCCAGCATTTT.

This clonotype showed up just a few times. The chain carries TRBV7-8 and TRBJ2-7; 8 nucleotides line up with TRBD1. The CDR3 has 13 residues. Trimming took 4 bases from V and 6 from J; bases not matched to a gene: 5. In germline, CDR1 is SGHVS, CDR2 FQNEAQ. CDR3 coding DNA: TGTGCCAGCAGCTGGACAGGGCAGGGCGAGCAGTACGTC. Encoded protein: CASSWTGQGEQYV.

This clonotype was seen only a few times. V gene TRBV20-1 combines with J gene TRBJ2-2; TRBD2 matches 9 bases. The V and J ends lost 1 base and 3 bases, in that order; junction bases with no gene match: 3. The CDR3 extends over 15 amino acids. Germline V gene sequence: CDR1 DFQATT, CDR2 SNEGSKA (reference sequence). CDR3: CSARGEREDTGELFF. CDR3 bases: TGCAGTGCTAGAGGGGAGCGGGAGGACACCGGGGAGCTGTTTTTT.

This clonotype has only a few counts. The chain recombines TRBV2 with TRBJ2-1, with D possibly being TRBD1 or TRBD2 (5 bases each). Trimming pared 5 bases from V and 7 bases from J, leaving 12 bases between. The CDR3 is 13 residues long. Germline V CDR1 and CDR2: SNHLY, FYNNEI. CDR3 in amino acids: CASSWDVRNEQFF. Here the CDR3 DNA reads TGTGCCAGCAGTTGGGACGTCAGGAATGAGCAGTTCTTC.

The chain carries TRBV5-1 and TRBJ1-3, with a possible D match to TRBD1 (5 bases). Trimming shortened V by 1 base and J by 4 bases, and 9 bases separated the two germline ends. Per germline, CDR1 SGHRS and CDR2 YFSETQ. The CDR3 consists of 14 residues. The CDR3 loop is CASSLKGAGNTIYF. The CDR3 nucleotides are TGCGCCAGCAGCTTGAAAGGGGCCGGAAACACCATATATTTT.

The chain joins TRBV12-3 or TRBV12-4 to TRBJ1-5; D remains unclear. Trimming cost V 6 bases and J 0 bases, with 6 bases left between them. The CDR3 contains 13 residues. CDR3 residues: CASRKSSNQPQHF. CDR3 in DNA: TGTGCCAGCAGGAAATCTAGCAATCAGCCCCAGCATTTT.

The chain employs TRBV7-9 and TRBJ1-1; TRBD1 is a possible D gene (5 bases). The germline gives CDR1 SEHNR, CDR2 FQNEAQ (reference sequence). The CDR3 consists of 14 residues. Trimming removed 3 bases at V and 3 bases at J, with 11 bases between. The CDR3 DNA reads as TGTGCCAGCAGCTTTAGTGGGGCGGACACTGAAGCTTTCTTT. It codes for CASSFSGADTEAFF.

This clonotype was seen ten or more times. The chain uses TRBV29-1 and TRBJ2-3, with 11 bases lining up with TRBD2. The CDR3 is 14 residues long. The V and J ends lost 6 bases and 6 bases, in that order; junction bases with no gene match: 8. Germline V lookup: CDR1 SQVTM, CDR2 ANQGSEA. DNA of the CDR3: TGCAGCGTAGTAGCGGGAGGGCCTTGGGATACGCAGTATTTT. Protein: CSVVAGGPWDTQYF.

This clonotype came up a few times. The chain uses TRBV12-3 or TRBV12-4 and TRBJ2-5, with a possible D match to TRBD2 (6 bases). Deletions cut 4 bases from V and 4 bases from J, with 16 bases between. The CDR3 loop spans 15 amino acids. The CDR3 protein is CASSSAGGWTETQYF. CDR3 nucleotides: TGTGCCAGCAGTTCGGCCGGGGGATGGACAGAGACCCAGTACTTC.

The table lists this clonotype with a few counts. The chain couples TRBV10-3 to TRBJ2-1; no firm D call. Trimming took off 0 bases at V and 0 bases at J, with 9 bases between the two ends. This CDR3 region has 16 residues. CDR1 is ENHRY and CDR2 is SYGVKD in the germline V gene. CDR3 loop: CAISESLTSSYNEQFF. The CDR3 DNA sequence: TGTGCCATCAGTGAGTCTCTAACAAGCTCCTACAATGAGCAGTTCTTC.

This chain joins TRBV12-3 or TRBV12-4 and TRBJ1-1; 8 positions match TRBD1. After removal of 7 bases from V and 2 bases from J, the junction contained 9 bases not matched to a gene. The CDR3 spans 15 residues. The CDR3 sequence is CASKGQAQLNTEAFF. The CDR3 DNA is TGTGCCAGCAAGGGACAGGCCCAACTCAACACTGAAGCTTTCTTT.

CDR3 in amino acids: CASRSRDSDTQYF. CDR3 nucleotide sequence: TGTGCCAGCCGATCCAGGGATTCAGATACGCAGTATTTT. This chain joins TRBV12-3 or TRBV12-4 and TRBJ2-3, with a tentative D call TRBD1 (5 bases). Trimming left V 8 bases short and J 4 bases short, with 13 bases between. The CDR3 contains 13 residues.

The sample holds a few counts of this clonotype. CDR3 residues: CSAAPDAYTDTQYF. The CDR3 nucleotides read TGCAGTGCCGCTCCGGACGCTTACACAGATACGCAGTATTTT. V is TRBV20-1 and J is TRBJ2-3; D is undetermined. V lost 6 bases to trimming and J lost 2 bases, with 15 bases between them. Germline V gives CDR1 DFQATT, CDR2 SNEGSKA (reference sequence). The CDR3 is 14 residues long.

The chain is built from TRBV6-5 and TRBJ1-5, with a possible D match to TRBD1 (5 bases). The germline CDR1 and CDR2 sequences are MNHEY and SVGAGI. The V and J ends lost 3 bases and 0 bases respectively, with 12 bases between them. This CDR3 spans 16 amino acids. The CDR3 region has the DNA TGTGCCAGCAGTTATTCAGCGGGGACTAGCAATCAGCCCCAGCATTTT. Its protein product is CASSYSAGTSNQPQHF.

This chain connects TRBV18 to TRBJ2-2; TRBD2 matches at 8 bases. The trim removed 3 bases at V and 0 bases at J, leaving 6 bases unmatched. Germline lookup yields CDR1 KGHSH and CDR2 LQKENI. The CDR3 length is 17 residues. For the CDR3, the DNA is TGTGCCAGCTCACCTCTCGGACTAGCAACGAACACCGGGGAGCTGTTTTTT. Translated, it gives CASSPLGLATNTGELFF. Supplemented by reference TRBV18 and TRBJ2-2, the full variable domain reads NAGVMQNPRHLVRRRGQEARLRCSPMKGHSHVYWYRQLPEEGLKFMVYLQKENIIDESGMPKERFSAEFPKEGPSILRIQQVVRGDSAAYFCASSPLGLATNTGELFFGEGSRLTVL.